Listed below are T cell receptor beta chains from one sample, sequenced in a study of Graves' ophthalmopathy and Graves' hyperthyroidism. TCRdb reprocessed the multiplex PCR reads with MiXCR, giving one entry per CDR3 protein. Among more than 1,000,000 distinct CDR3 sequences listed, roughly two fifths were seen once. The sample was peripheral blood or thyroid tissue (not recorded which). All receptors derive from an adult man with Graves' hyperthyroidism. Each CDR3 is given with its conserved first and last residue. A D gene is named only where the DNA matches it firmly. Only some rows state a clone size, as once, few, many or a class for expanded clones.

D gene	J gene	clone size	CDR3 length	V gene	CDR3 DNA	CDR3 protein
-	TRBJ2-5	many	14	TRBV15	TGTGCCACCAGCAGGCCGGCGACTAAAGAGACCCAGTACTTC	CATSRPATKETQYF
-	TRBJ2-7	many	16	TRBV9	TGTGCCAGCAGCGTAGGGCTCAGGGGACTTAGCGACGAGCAGTACTTC	CASSVGLRGLSDEQYF
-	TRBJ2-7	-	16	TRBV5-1	TGCGCCAGCAGCTGGGGTGGATTGTGGGGGCCGGGCGAGCAGTACTTC	CASSWGGLWGPGEQYF
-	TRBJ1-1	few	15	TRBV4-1	TGCGCCAGCAGCCAAGGCGTCTCGTTGGTCACTGAAGCTTTCTTT	CASSQGVSLVTEAFF
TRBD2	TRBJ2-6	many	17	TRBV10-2	TGCGCCAGCAGGGACGTAGCGGGAGTTGCTGGGGCCAACGTCCTGACTTTC	CASRDVAGVAGANVLTF
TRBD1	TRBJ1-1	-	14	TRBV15	TGTGCCACCCGACCGGGACAGGGGGCCACTGAAGCTTTCTTT	CATRPGQGATEAFF
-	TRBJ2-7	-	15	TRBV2	TGTGCCAGCAGTGAAGTGCAGAGCCGGGTGGGGGAGCAGTACTTC	CASSEVQSRVGEQYF
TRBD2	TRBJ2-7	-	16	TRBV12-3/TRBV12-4	TGTGCCAGCTCTCGTGGTGGGGCGGGAGGGCTAAACGAGCAGTACTTC	CASSRGGAGGLNEQYF
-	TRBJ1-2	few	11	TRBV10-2	TGTGCCAGCAGACACGACAGTGGCTACACCTTC	CASRHDSGYTF
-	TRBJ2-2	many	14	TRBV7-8	TGTGCCAGCAGCTTAGTCCGTGGCACCGGGGAGCTGTTTTTT	CASSLVRGTGELFF
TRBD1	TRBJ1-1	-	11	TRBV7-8	TGTGCCAGCCGAGGGGGACAGGAAGCTTTCTTT	CASRGGQEAFF
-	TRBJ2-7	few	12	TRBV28	TGTGCCAGCAGTTTTATTTTCCCCGAGCAGTACTTC	CASSFIFPEQYF
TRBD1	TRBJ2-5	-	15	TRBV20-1	TGCAGTGCCATATTAACAGGGGATTTGGGAGAGACCCAGTACTTC	CSAILTGDLGETQYF
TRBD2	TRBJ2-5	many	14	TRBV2	TGTGCCAGCAGTCCCCGTGGGGAGGGGGAGACCCAGTACTTC	CASSPRGEGETQYF
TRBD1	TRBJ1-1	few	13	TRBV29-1	TGCAGCGTTCAGGGGGCTGGGCGGACTGAAGCTTTCTTT	CSVQGAGRTEAFF
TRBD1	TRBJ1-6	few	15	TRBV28	TGTGCCAGCAGTCTGACCGGACAGGGAGGATCACCCCTCCACTTT	CASSLTGQGGSPLHF
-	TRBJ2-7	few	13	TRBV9	TGTGCCAGCAGCGTAGAAACAGACTACGAGCAGTACTTC	CASSVETDYEQYF